This paragraph covers one T cell receptor (beta chain) sequence. Here immunoSEQ multiplex PCR was the method, and the copy in TCRdb shows in-frame clones only, minus some. The sample includes hundreds of thousands of clones, 80% to 90% of them seen just once. Participant ages covered about 18 to 89 years across about 22 US areas. Clinical history reported by participants formed the basis on which cohorts were assigned. The CDR3 covers 15 residues. Germline-derived CDR1 and CDR2 are MNHEY and SMNVEV (reference sequence). V lost 6 bases to trimming and J lost 5 bases; unmatched junction nucleotides: 9. These data originate in a study of blood T cell repertoires in COVID-19. The overall study: The cDNA or gDNA used as material had been derived from T cells, B-cell-depleted T cells, or PBMCs.

Sequencing used PBMCs or T cells enriched from blood (not recorded which). The V call is TRBV27, the J call TRBJ1-1; 10 positions match TRBD1. This TCR derives from a woman aged 25 to 45 with acute COVID-19. As DNA, the CDR3 is TGTGCCAGCAGACCACGACAGGGGGCTTGGACTGAAGCTTTCTTT. It codes for CASRPRQGAWTEAFF.